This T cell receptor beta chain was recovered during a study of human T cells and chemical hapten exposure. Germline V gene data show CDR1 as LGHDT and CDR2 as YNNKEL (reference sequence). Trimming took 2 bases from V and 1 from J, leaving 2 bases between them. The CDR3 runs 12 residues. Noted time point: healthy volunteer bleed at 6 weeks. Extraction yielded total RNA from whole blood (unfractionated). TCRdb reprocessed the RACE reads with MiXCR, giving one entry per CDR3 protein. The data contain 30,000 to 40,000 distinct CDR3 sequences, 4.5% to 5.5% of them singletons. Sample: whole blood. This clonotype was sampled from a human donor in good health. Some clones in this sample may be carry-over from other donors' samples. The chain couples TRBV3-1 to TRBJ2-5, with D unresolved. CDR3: CASSQPQETQYF. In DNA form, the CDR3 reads TGTGCCAGCAGCCAACCCCAAGAGACCCAGTACTTC.